These T cell receptor beta chains were read from a single sample in a study of cytomegalovirus exposure and HLA in healthy donors. The repertoire was sequenced with immunoSEQ multiplex PCR; TCRdb's copy has only in-frame clones and lacks some. Here the sample spans 110,000 to 150,000 clones, about three quarters being singletons. Sequencing input: PBMCs. These receptors were collected from a male donor in good health and CMV-seronegative. Each CDR3 is given with its conserved first and last residue. Each record gives: clone size, D gene, V gene, J gene, CDR3 protein, CDR3 DNA. The D gene is left open where the match is weak. Rows give clone size only sometimes, using once, few, many, or a class for an expanded clone.

size: once
D: NA
V: TRBV6-5
J: TRBJ1-4
CDR3: CASQPQGREKLFF
DNA: TGTGCCAGCCAACCCCAGGGTCGGGAAAAACTGTTTTTT

size: NA
D: TRBD1
V: TRBV4-3
J: TRBJ2-5
CDR3: CASSQAWTGAGETQYF
DNA: TGCGCCAGCAGCCAGGCCTGGACAGGGGCTGGGGAGACCCAGTACTTC

size: NA
D: TRBD2
V: TRBV7-3
J: TRBJ2-3
CDR3: CASSLVQLAGGGQYF
DNA: TGTGCCAGCAGCTTAGTTCAACTAGCGGGGGGAGGGCAGTATTTT

size: NA
D: NA
V: TRBV5-1
J: TRBJ2-2
CDR3: CASSFGPYSTGDTGELFF
DNA: TGCGCCAGCAGCTTCGGGCCCTATTCGACAGGAGACACCGGGGAGCTGTTTTTT

size: NA
D: NA
V: TRBV25-1
J: TRBJ2-7
CDR3: CASSDDRSYEQYF
DNA: TGTGCCAGCAGTGATGACAGGTCCTACGAGCAGTACTTC

size: NA
D: NA
V: TRBV21-1
J: TRBJ1-2
CDR3: CASSGSYRGPFYGYTF
DNA: TGTGCCAGCAGCGGGAGTTACAGGGGGCCCTTCTATGGCTACACCTTC

size: NA
D: TRBD2
V: TRBV19
J: TRBJ2-5
CDR3: CASTPQLAEQETQYF
DNA: TGTGCCAGTACCCCCCAGCTAGCGGAACAAGAGACCCAGTACTTC

size: NA
D: TRBD2
V: TRBV2
J: TRBJ2-1
CDR3: CASSDPPSGNNEQFF
DNA: TGTGCCAGCAGTGATCCCCCTAGCGGGAATAATGAGCAGTTCTTC

size: NA
D: TRBD2
V: TRBV7-9
J: TRBJ2-3
CDR3: CASSRLAMSTDTQYF
DNA: TGTGCCAGCAGCCGACTAGCGATGAGCACAGATACGCAGTATTTT

size: NA
D: NA
V: TRBV4-3
J: TRBJ2-7
CDR3: CASSQERGSREQYF
DNA: TGCGCCAGCAGCCAAGAGCGGGGCAGCCGCGAGCAGTACTTC

size: NA
D: NA
V: TRBV19
J: TRBJ2-7
CDR3: CASSIDRGAGNEQYF
DNA: TGTGCCAGTAGTATAGATCGGGGGGCAGGTAACGAGCAGTACTTC

size: NA
D: TRBD1
V: TRBV7-9
J: TRBJ1-3
CDR3: CASSLRGTGRTNTIYF
DNA: TGTGCCAGCAGCTTAAGGGGGACAGGGAGGACGAACACCATATATTTT

size: NA
D: TRBD1
V: TRBV15
J: TRBJ1-5
CDR3: CATSPRTGGGNQPQHF
DNA: TGTGCCACCAGCCCTAGGACAGGGGGGGGTAATCAGCCCCAGCATTTT

size: NA
D: NA
V: TRBV7-8
J: TRBJ2-6
CDR3: CASSPTTELEANVLTF
DNA: TGTGCCAGCAGCCCAACGACCGAACTAGAGGCCAACGTCCTGACTTTC

size: once
D: TRBD1
V: TRBV19
J: TRBJ2-6
CDR3: CASRPGQGSGANVLTF
DNA: TGTGCCAGTAGACCGGGACAGGGGTCTGGGGCCAACGTCCTGACTTTC